The present TCR beta chain was sequenced within a study of lymphopenia after photon versus proton radiotherapy. In germline, CDR1 is LGHNA, CDR2 YNFKEQ. V gave up 4 bases and J gave up 2 bases; unmatched junction bases: 4. The CDR3 spans 16 residues. Assay used: immunoSEQ multiplex PCR; TCRdb lists only in-frame clones, some missing. Of about 20,000 clones listed, 92% are singletons. Notes on the study in general: Proton therapy kept repertoires fairly stable, unlike photons, which gained effector/memory cells.

This clone has only one observation. Its matching antigen is unknown. The chain carries TRBV4-2 and TRBJ2-3; 12 nucleotides agree with TRBD2. The TCR was taken from a woman aged 40 to 49 with cholangiocarcinoma. This material consisted of peripheral blood, taken from a patient treated with photon-based radiotherapy. The CDR3 nucleotides are TGTGCCAGCAGCCCCCGGACTAGCGGGACCACAGATACGCAGTATTTT. Its translation is CASSPRTSGTTDTQYF.